This T cell receptor (beta chain) was recorded in a study of shared clonotypes between healthy human individuals. Overall study context: Donors had three CD4 naive, three CD4 memory, two CD8 naive and one CD8 memory plate apiece. Regarding the study as a whole: Researchers sampled blood only, noting tissue repertoires likely differ. Among the subsets, naive ones generally showed larger estimated richness than memory ones.

About this clone: Its antigen is still unknown.

All of the donors resided in Nashville, Tennessee, and each was a Caucasian adult. The CDR3 covers 17 residues. Germline V CDR1 and CDR2: MDHEN, SYDVKM. The ends lost 3 bases at V and 1 base at J; junction bases unmatched: 6. Clones were read by immunoSEQ multiplex PCR, and TCRdb kept only the in-frame ones, dropping some. The table lists about 120,000 clones, more than 65% of them singletons. This chain joins TRBV28 and TRBJ2-3; TRBD2 aligns across 11 bases. Sequencing used memory CD8+ T cells sorted from blood. Subset denoted: CD45RO+ cells pooled with CCR7-negative TemRA cells. The TCR was taken from a woman in her 30s in good health. Here the CDR3 reads CASSFLTSGSGTDTQYF. CDR3 coding DNA: TGTGCCAGCAGTTTCTTAACTAGCGGGAGCGGCACAGATACGCAGTATTTT.